This T cell receptor beta chain was sequenced in a study of CD8+CD57+ T cells in acquired aplastic anemia. Overall study context: Mean DNA quantity obtained from sorted CD4+ and CD8+ cells was about 3.2 ug.

Concerning this clonotype itself: Its antigen is as yet unknown.

Both TCR beta VDJ combination and CDR3 sequence profiling were carried out. Genomic DNA was the template for this profiling. TCRdb reprocessed the reads with MiXCR, giving one entry per CDR3 protein. Of a few hundred thousand distinct CDR3 sequences listed, approximately 35% are singletons. Whole-study results and caveats: Controls did not differ significantly from patients in CD8+ Simpson's diversity.

The sequenced material came from sorted CD4+, CD8+, or CD8+CD57+ T cells (not recorded which) from PBMCs. The clonotype originates from a human donor in good health, serving as a control.

The CDR3 sequence: CATSRDWRDSNQPQHF. Here the CDR3 DNA reads TGTGCCACCAGCAGAGATTGGAGGGACAGCAATCAGCCCCAGCATTTT. This chain uses TRBV15 with TRBJ1-5; TRBD1 might be the D (5 bases). CDR3 length: 16 residues. Germline V gene sequence: CDR1 LNHNV, CDR2 YYDKDF (reference sequence). Between the trimmed V and J ends, which lost 0 bases and 1 base, there was a span of 10 bases.